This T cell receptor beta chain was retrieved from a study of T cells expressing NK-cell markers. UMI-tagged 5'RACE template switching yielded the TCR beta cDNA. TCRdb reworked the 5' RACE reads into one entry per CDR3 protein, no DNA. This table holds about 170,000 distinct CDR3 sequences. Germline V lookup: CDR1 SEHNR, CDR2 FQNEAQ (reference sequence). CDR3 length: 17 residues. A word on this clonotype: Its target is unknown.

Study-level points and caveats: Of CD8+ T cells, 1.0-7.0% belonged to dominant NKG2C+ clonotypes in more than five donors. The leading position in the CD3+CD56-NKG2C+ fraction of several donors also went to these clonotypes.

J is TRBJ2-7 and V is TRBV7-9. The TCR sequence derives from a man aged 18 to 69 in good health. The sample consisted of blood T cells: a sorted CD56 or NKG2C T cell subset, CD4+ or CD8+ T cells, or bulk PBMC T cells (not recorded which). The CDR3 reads CASSSQPLQPNWNEQYF.